This TCR beta chain was identified in a study of T cell responses to AZD1222 COVID-19 vaccine. Study context: The analysis combined second doses at about 4 or about 12 weeks. General study findings and limits: The sample set comprised mostly white British donors with more females, and clonal diversity was possibly underestimated. Unmutated variant regions are reportedly targeted by nearly half of spike-specific TCRs. Spike-specific TCR repertoires showed rising breadth and depth after two AZD1222 doses.

CDR1 is SQVTM and CDR2 is ANQGSEA in the germline V gene. The CDR3 loop spans 13 amino acids. Trimming cost V 7 bases and J 0 bases, with 12 bases left between them. On this clone itself: The antigen is not known.

The protocol was immunoSEQ multiplex PCR, while the TCRdb copy is restricted to in-frame clones and leaves out a portion. This table holds approximately 150,000 clones, less than 95% found once. Material: peripheral blood, obtained on day 0 of AZD1222 vaccination. This chain uses TRBV29-1 with TRBJ1-1; D unresolved. The sequence came from an adult in good health. This CDR3 reads CSAIRELNTEAFF. The CDR3 DNA follows: TGCAGCGCCATCAGAGAATTGAACACTGAAGCTTTCTTT.